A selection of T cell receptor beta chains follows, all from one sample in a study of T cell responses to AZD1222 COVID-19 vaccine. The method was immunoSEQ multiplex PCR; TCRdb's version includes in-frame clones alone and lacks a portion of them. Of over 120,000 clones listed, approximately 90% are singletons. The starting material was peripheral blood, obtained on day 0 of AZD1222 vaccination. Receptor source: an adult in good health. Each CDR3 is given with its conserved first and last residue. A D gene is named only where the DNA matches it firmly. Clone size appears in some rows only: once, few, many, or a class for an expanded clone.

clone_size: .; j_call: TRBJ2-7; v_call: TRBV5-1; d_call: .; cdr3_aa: CASSRTDWGLEQYF; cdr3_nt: TGCGCCAGCAGCCGGACAGACTGGGGGCTCGAGCAGTACTTC
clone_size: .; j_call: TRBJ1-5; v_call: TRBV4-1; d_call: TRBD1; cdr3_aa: CASSQFPGQGLSQPQHF; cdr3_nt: TGCGCCAGCAGCCAATTCCCGGGACAGGGGTTGAGTCAGCCCCAGCATTTT
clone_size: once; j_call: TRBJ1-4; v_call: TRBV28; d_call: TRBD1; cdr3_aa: CASSPRDRWKLFF; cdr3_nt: TGTGCCAGCAGCCCGCGGGACAGGTGGAAACTGTTTTTT
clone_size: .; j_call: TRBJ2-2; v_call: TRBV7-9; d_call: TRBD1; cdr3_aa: CASSLDRGTPGELFF; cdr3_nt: TGTGCCAGCAGCTTAGACAGGGGGACCCCCGGGGAGCTGTTTTTT
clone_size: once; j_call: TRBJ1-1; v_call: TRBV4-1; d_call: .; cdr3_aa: CASSQERLRVEAFF; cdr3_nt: TGCGCCAGCAGCCAAGAGCGACTCAGGGTTGAAGCTTTCTTT
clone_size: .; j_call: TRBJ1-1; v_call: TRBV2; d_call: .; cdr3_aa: CASTQVNTEAFF; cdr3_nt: TGTGCCAGCACCCAGGTGAACACTGAAGCTTTCTTT
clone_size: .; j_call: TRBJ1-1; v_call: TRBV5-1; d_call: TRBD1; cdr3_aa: CASSSITGGMNTEAFF; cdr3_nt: TGCGCCAGCAGCTCTATCACAGGGGGCATGAACACTGAAGCTTTCTTT
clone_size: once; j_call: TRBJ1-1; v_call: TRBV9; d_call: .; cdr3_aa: CASGGNEAFF; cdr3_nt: TGTGCCAGCGGGGGGAATGAAGCTTTCTTT
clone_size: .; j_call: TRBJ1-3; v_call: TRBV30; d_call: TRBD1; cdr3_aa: CAWVGQASGNTIYF; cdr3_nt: TGTGCCTGGGTAGGACAGGCCTCTGGAAACACCATATATTTT
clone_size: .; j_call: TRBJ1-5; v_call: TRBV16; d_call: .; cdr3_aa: CASSHGQPQHF; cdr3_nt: TGTGCCAGCAGCCACGGCCAGCCCCAGCATTTT
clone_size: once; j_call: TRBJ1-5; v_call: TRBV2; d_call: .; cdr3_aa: CASTPTENQPQHF; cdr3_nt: TGTGCCAGCACCCCCACTGAAAATCAGCCCCAGCATTTT
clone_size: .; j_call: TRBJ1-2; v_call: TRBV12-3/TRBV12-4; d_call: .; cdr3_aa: CASRSGWDSGYTF; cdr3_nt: TGTGCCAGCAGGTCAGGGTGGGACTCGGGCTACACCTTC
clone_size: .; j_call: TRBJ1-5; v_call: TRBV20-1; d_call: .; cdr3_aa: CSASFILGGHLGLNSNQPQHF; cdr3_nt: TGCAGTGCTAGTTTTATTTTGGGAGGCCACTTAGGCCTTAATAGCAATCAGCCCCAGCATTTT
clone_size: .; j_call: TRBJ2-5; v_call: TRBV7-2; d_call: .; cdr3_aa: CASSSPTNPQETQYF; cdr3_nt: TGTGCCAGCAGCTCCCCGACTAACCCCCAAGAGACCCAGTACTTC
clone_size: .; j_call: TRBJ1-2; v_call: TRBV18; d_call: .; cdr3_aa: CASSPLEGDYGYTF; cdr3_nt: TGTGCCAGCTCACCACTGGAGGGAGACTATGGCTACACCTTC
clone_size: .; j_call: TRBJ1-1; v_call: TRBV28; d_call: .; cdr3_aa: CASSPQTHGRGDTEAFF; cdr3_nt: TGTGCCAGCAGTCCCCAGACCCACGGCAGGGGCGACACTGAAGCTTTCTTT
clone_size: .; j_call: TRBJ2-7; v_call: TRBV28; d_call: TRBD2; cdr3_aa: CASGATFSGAIYEQYF; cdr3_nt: TGTGCCAGCGGAGCCACCTTTAGCGGGGCAATATACGAGCAGTACTTC
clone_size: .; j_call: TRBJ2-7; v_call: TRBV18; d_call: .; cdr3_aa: CASSPRGTLGYEQYF; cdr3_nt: TGTGCCAGCTCACCCCGGGGCACCTTGGGCTACGAGCAGTACTTC
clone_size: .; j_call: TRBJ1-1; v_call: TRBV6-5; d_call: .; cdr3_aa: CASSFGQGVAGTEAFF; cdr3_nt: TGTGCCAGCAGTTTTGGGCAGGGAGTTGCGGGCACTGAAGCTTTCTTT
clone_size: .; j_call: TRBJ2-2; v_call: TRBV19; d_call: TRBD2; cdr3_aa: CASISVAGVSTGELFF; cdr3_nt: TGTGCCAGTATTTCCGTGGCGGGAGTAAGCACCGGGGAGCTGTTTTTT
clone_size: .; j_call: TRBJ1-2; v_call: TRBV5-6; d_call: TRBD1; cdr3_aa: CASSLRRGPYGYTF; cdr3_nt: TGTGCCAGCAGCTTGCGGAGGGGGCCCTATGGCTACACCTTC
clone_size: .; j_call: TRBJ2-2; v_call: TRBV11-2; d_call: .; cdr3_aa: CASTGRTANTGELFF; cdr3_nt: TGTGCCAGCACGGGACGCACGGCGAACACCGGGGAGCTGTTTTTT
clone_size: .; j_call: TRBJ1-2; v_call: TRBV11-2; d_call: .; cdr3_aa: CASSLAVGGFDGYTF; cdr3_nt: TGTGCCAGCAGCTTAGCGGTCGGGGGTTTTGATGGCTACACCTTC
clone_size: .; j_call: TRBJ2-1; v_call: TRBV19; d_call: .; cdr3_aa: CASSITQTRASYNEQFF; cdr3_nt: TGTGCCAGTAGTATAACACAGACTAGGGCCTCCTACAATGAGCAGTTCTTC
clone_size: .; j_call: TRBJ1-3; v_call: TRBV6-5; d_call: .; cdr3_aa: CASRTRTGNTIYF; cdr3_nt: TGTGCCAGCAGGACAAGGACGGGAAACACCATATATTTT
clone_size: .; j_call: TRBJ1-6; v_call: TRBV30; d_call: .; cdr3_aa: CAGRTANNSPLHF; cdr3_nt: TGTGCCGGTCGGACAGCCAATAATTCACCCCTCCACTTT
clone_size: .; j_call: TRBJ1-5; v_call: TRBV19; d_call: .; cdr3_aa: CASSEFIYQPQHF; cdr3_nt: TGTGCCAGTAGTGAATTCATTTATCAGCCCCAGCATTTT
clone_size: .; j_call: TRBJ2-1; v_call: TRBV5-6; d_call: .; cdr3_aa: CASSLVGGGPVSDEQFF; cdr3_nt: TGTGCCAGCAGCTTGGTAGGGGGAGGGCCAGTGAGCGATGAGCAGTTCTTC
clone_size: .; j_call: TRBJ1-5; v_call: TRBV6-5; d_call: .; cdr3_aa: CASSYSSNQPQHF; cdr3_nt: TGTGCCAGCAGTTACAGTAGCAATCAGCCCCAGCATTTT
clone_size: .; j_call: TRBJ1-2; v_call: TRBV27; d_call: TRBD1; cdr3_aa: CASSFLGQLGYGYTF; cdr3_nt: TGTGCCAGCAGTTTCTTGGGACAGCTAGGCTATGGCTACACCTTC
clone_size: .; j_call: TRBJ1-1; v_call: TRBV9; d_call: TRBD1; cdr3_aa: CASSRQGTEAFF; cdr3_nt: TGTGCCAGCAGCCGACAGGGGACTGAAGCTTTCTTT
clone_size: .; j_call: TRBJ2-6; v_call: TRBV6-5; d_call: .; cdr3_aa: CASRTGSSGANVLTF; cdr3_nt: TGTGCCAGCAGGACAGGTAGCTCTGGGGCCAACGTCCTGACTTTC
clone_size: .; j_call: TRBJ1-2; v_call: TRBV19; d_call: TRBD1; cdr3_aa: CASRRGQGGRSNYGYTF; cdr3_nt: TGTGCCAGTCGAAGGGGACAGGGGGGGAGATCTAACTATGGCTACACCTTC
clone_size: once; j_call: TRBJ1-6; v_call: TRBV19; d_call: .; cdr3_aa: CASSISAVSYNSPLHF; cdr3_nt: TGTGCCAGTAGTATTTCCGCGGTCAGCTATAATTCACCCCTCCACTTT
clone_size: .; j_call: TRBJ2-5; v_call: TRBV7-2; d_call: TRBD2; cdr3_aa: CASSPNRRGAQETQYF; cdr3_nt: TGTGCCAGCAGCCCAAATCGGCGGGGGGCTCAAGAGACCCAGTACTTC
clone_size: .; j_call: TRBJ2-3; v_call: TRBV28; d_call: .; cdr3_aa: CATRRDILTDTQYF; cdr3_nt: TGTGCCACTCGGAGGGACATACTCACAGATACGCAGTATTTT
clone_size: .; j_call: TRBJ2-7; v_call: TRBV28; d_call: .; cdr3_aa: CASSPPRAYEQYF; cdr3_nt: TGTGCCAGCAGTCCCCCGAGAGCCTACGAGCAGTACTTC
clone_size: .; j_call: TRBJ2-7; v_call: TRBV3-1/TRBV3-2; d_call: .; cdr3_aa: CASSQGGRAGYEQYF; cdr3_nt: TGTGCCAGCAGCCAAGGGGGACGGGCGGGCTACGAGCAGTACTTC
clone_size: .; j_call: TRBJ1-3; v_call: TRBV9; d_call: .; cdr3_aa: CASSGTWRGTGNTIYF; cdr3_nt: TGTGCCAGCAGCGGTACTTGGAGAGGGACTGGAAACACCATATATTTT
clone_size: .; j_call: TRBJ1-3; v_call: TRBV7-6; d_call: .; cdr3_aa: CASSLGTQFSGNTIYF; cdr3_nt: TGTGCCAGCAGCTTAGGAACACAGTTCTCTGGAAACACCATATATTTT
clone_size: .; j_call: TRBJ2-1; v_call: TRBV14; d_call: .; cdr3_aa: CASSQGILSYNEQFF; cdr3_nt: TGTGCCAGCAGCCAAGGGATACTCTCCTACAATGAGCAGTTCTTC
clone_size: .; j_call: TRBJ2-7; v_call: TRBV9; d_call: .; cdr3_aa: CASSVVDSSYEQYF; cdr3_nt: TGTGCCAGCAGCGTAGTGGACTCCTCCTACGAGCAGTACTTC
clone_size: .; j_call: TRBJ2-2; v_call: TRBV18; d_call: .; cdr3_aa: CASSPGQSNTGELFF; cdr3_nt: TGTGCCAGCTCACCCGGCCAGAGCAACACCGGGGAGCTGTTTTTT
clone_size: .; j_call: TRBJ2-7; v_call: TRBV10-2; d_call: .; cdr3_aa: CASKDSPYEQYF; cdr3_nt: TGCGCCAGCAAGGACAGCCCCTACGAGCAGTACTTC
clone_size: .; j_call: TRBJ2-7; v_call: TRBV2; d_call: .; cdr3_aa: CASSVRQVNYEQYF; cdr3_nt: TGTGCCAGCAGTGTACGACAGGTTAATTACGAGCAGTACTTC
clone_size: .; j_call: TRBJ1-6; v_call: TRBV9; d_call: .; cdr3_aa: CASSVSPERHSPLHF; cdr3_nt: TGTGCCAGCAGCGTGTCCCCCGAGAGGCATTCACCCCTCCACTTT
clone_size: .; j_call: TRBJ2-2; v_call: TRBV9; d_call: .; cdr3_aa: CASSVGGQNTGELFF; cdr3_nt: TGTGCCAGCAGCGTAGGAGGCCAGAACACCGGGGAGCTGTTTTTT
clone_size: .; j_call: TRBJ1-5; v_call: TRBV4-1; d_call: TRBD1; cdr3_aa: CASSQDGTGGQPQHF; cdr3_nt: TGCGCCAGCAGCCAAGATGGTACAGGGGGGCAGCCCCAGCATTTT
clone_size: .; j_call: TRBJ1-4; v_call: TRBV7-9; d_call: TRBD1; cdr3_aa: CASSQQPGQGPEKLFF; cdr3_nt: TGTGCCAGCAGCCAACAACCGGGACAGGGGCCTGAAAAACTGTTTTTT
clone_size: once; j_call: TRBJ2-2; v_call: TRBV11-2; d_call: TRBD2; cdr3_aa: CASSLGSGRNTGELFF; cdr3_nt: TGTGCCAGCAGCTTAGGGAGCGGGAGGAACACCGGGGAGCTGTTTTTT
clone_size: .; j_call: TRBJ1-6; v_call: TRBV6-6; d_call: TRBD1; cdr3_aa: CASSYSGQGNSPLHF; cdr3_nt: TGTGCCAGCAGTTACTCAGGACAGGGGAATTCACCCCTCCACTTT
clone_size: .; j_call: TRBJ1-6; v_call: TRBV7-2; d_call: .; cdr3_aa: CASSGLAGDSPLHF; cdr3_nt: TGTGCCAGCTCCGGCCTGGCAGGAGATTCACCCCTCCACTTT